This T cell receptor beta chain was captured in a study of cytomegalovirus exposure and HLA in healthy donors. Study observations and caveats: In a later analysis, TCR beta V- and J-gene trimming showed a link to a missense DCLRE1C variant.

Comments on this clone: What it recognizes is unknown.

The PCR employed 60 Vbeta primers together with 13 Jbeta primers. TCRdb's table, derived via immunoSEQ multiplex PCR, lists solely in-frame clones and lacks some. The sample lists some 130,000 clones; about 80% were seen once. This clonotype originated in a woman between 40 and 50 years old in good health and CMV-seronegative. Sequencing input: PBMCs.

The CDR3 loop reads CASSSAGNYNEQFF. CDR3 sequence (DNA): TGTGCCAGCAGTTCCGCAGGGAACTACAATGAGCAGTTCTTC. This chain joins TRBV6-6 and TRBJ2-1; D perhaps matches TRBD1 (5 bases). The length of the CDR3 is 14 residues. Germline lookup yields CDR1 MNHNY and CDR2 SVGAGI (reference sequence). Trimming removed 4 bases from V and 3 bases from J, with 10 bases in between.